This passage covers 30 T cell receptor beta chains from one sample sequenced in a study of blood T cells in healthy people across ages. Then a second PCR, running about 6 to 11 cycles, was carried out with a sample-barcoded 5' primer and a J-beta primer mix. TCRdb re-called the 5' RACE reads with MiXCR, one entry per CDR3 protein. The sample lists 700,000 or so distinct CDR3 sequences, about 43% occurring once. The sequenced material came from blood. These receptors came from a man of 80 years or more in good health.

This rearrangement joins TRBV20-1 to TRBJ1-1, with a possible D match to TRBD1 (5 bases). The V gene lost 0 bases and the J gene lost 7 bases, with 18 bases spanning the gap. Germline V gene data show CDR1 as DFQATT and CDR2 as SNEGSKA (reference sequence). The CDR3 has 15 residues. This chain's CDR3 is CSARDVSRVGREAFF. The CDR3, as DNA: TGCAGTGCTAGAGATGTCAGCAGGGTGGGCCGTGAAGCTTTCTTT.

This chain links TRBV12-3 or TRBV12-4 with TRBJ1-4, with D tentatively TRBD1 (5 bases). V shed 6 bases and J shed 8 bases, with 13 bases lying between them. The CDR3 totals 13 residues. In DNA form, the CDR3 reads TGTGCCAGCAGCAAAGGGACCGGCGAAAAACTGTTTTTT. Its translation is CASSKGTGEKLFF.

The J gene is TRBJ1-6, the V gene TRBV7-6, with D possibly matching TRBD1 (5 bases). The V gene lost 1 base and the J gene lost 10 bases, with 14 bases spanning the gap. Germline CDR1 reads SGHVS; CDR2 reads FNYEAQ. The CDR3 length is 15 residues. CDR3 protein: CASSLVQGGGSPLHF. The DNA for the CDR3 is TGTGCCAGCAGCTTAGTGCAGGGTGGGGGATCACCCCTCCACTTT.

Written as DNA, the CDR3 is TGTGCCAGTTACCGAGACTCGGTTGCTTTCTTT. Protein product: CASYRDSVAFF. The J gene is TRBJ1-1, the V gene TRBV6-5, with D unresolved. The CDR3 covers 11 residues. CDR1 and CDR2 (germline): MNHEY, SVGAGI. V lost 9 bases to trimming and J lost 11 bases, with 16 bases between them.

This clonotype occurred many times. The genes are TRBV29-1 and TRBJ2-1; 14 bases are shared with TRBD2. Germline V gene lookup returns CDR1 SQVTM and CDR2 ANQGSEA. CDR3 length equals 14 residues. V lost 4 bases and J lost 7; bases outside the gene matches: 3. The CDR3 nucleotides read TGCAGCGTTGGGACTAGCGGGAGGTATAATGAGCAGTTCTTC. Its translation is CSVGTSGRYNEQFF.

Turning to this clonotype: A junction boundary mismatches the germline segment, possibly from a read error. The rearrangement uses TRBV5-5 and TRBJ2-7, with D possibly TRBD1 on 7 matching bases. From germline, CDR1 is SGHKS and CDR2 YYEKEE (reference sequence). The CDR3 is made up of 16 amino acids. The CDR3 loop reads CANSLDFPGGTYEQYF. The DNA of the CDR3 is TGTGCCAACAGCTTGGATTTTCCAGGGGGGACCTACGAGCAGTACTTC.

This clonotype was counted a few times. V and J are TRBV20-1 and TRBJ2-7; TRBD1 agrees at 7 bases. Germline V lookup: CDR1 DFQATT, CDR2 SNEGSKA (reference sequence). CDR3 size: 14 residues. Germline trimming cut 4 bases from V and 5 bases from J; bases unmatched to any gene: 11. The chain's CDR3 is CSAIRTTGKNEQYF. CDR3 bases: TGCAGTGCTATTCGAACGACAGGGAAAAACGAGCAGTACTTC.

This clonotype was counted between two and nine times. The chain combines TRBV5-5 with TRBJ2-3; perhaps TRBD1 as D (5 bases). Germline V lookup: CDR1 SGHKS, CDR2 YYEKEE (reference sequence). The CDR3 runs 14 residues. Trimming took 4 bases from V and 4 from J, leaving 13 bases between them. The CDR3: CASSRQGSPDTQYF. The DNA for the CDR3 is TGTGCCAGCAGCCGGCAGGGCTCTCCAGATACGCAGTATTTT.

This clonotype was found a few times. CDR3 DNA sequence: TGTGCCAGCAGACACGACACGACGAACACTGAAGCTTTCTTT. Translating gives CASRHDTTNTEAFF. This chain joins TRBV6-2 or TRBV6-3 and TRBJ1-1; D is unresolved. The CDR3 length is 14 residues. Germline values: CDR1 MNHEY, CDR2 SVGEGT. Between the trimmed V and J ends, which lost 6 bases and 1 base, there was a span of 12 bases.

Only a few counts were recorded for this clonotype. V is TRBV20-1 and J is TRBJ2-7, with D perhaps TRBD1 (5 bases). In germline, CDR1 is DFQATT, CDR2 SNEGSKA (reference sequence). The V end was cut by 4 bases, the J end by 0 bases, with 10 bases between. This CDR3 is built from 13 residues. CDR3 in DNA: TGCAGTGCTATTCAGGGAAGCTCCTACGAGCAGTACTTC. Its protein is CSAIQGSSYEQYF.

J is TRBJ2-4 and V is TRBV28; D might be TRBD1 (6 bases). Deletions cut 6 bases from V and 4 bases from J, with 19 bases between. Germline CDR1 and CDR2: MDHEN and SYDVKM. CDR3 length equals 16 residues. The CDR3 sequence is CASRTARTAKKNIQYF. In DNA form, the CDR3 reads TGTGCCAGCAGGACCGCCCGGACAGCCAAGAAAAACATTCAGTACTTC. The full variable domain, in which reference TRBV28 and TRBJ2-4 provide the parts outside the CDR3, is DVKVTQSSRYLVKRTGEKVFLECVQDMDHENMFWYRQDPGLGLRLIYFSYDVKMKEKGDIPEGYSVSREKKERFSLILESASTNQTSMYLCASRTARTAKKNIQYFGAGTRLSVL.

The rearrangement joins TRBV7-9 to TRBJ2-3, with 7 bases fitting TRBD2. The germline V gene encodes CDR1 SEHNR and CDR2 FQNEAQ (reference sequence). J lost 2 bases, V lost 1 base, and 6 bases had no gene match. The CDR3 covers 16 residues. This chain's CDR3 is CASSLGKAGNTDTQYF. For the CDR3, the DNA is TGTGCCAGCAGCTTAGGAAAAGCGGGGAACACAGATACGCAGTATTTT.

The J gene is TRBJ1-5, the V gene TRBV28, with 8 positions matching TRBD1. Germline trimming cut 6 bases from V and 3 bases from J; bases unmatched to any gene: 10. The CDR3 spans 16 residues. CDR1 is MDHEN, CDR2 SYDVKM, per germline. CDR3 in DNA: TGTGCCAGCAGGCAGGGGGCGGGCCGTTTCAATCAGCCCCAGCATTTT. Its protein is CASRQGAGRFNQPQHF.

This rearrangement joins TRBV5-1 to TRBJ2-7, with a weak D call TRBD2 (6 bases). V was cut by 0 bases and J by 1 base, with 11 bases left in between. CDR3 length: 15 amino acids. Germline V CDR1 and CDR2: SGHRS, YFSETQ. This CDR3 is CASSLGGDRSYEQYV. The CDR3 DNA sequence: TGCGCCAGCAGCTTGGGCGGGGACCGATCCTACGAGCAGTACGTC.

The genes are TRBV6-2 or TRBV6-3 and TRBJ1-2, with D possibly being TRBD1 (6 bases). V shed 0 bases and J shed 4 bases, with 9 bases lying between them. Germline lookup yields CDR1 MNHEY and CDR2 SVGEGT. The CDR3 is made up of 14 amino acids. The CDR3 sequence: CASSYSDSSYGYTF. CDR3 DNA: TGTGCCAGCAGTTACTCGGACAGCTCCTATGGCTACACCTTC.

In regard to this clonotype: The junction departs from germline at one end; a sequencing error may be responsible. V usage is TRBV25-1 and J usage is TRBJ1-2; possibly TRBD1 for D (6 bases). CDR1 and CDR2 from the germline V gene are MGHDK and SYGVNS. This CDR3 is 14 amino acids long. For the CDR3, the DNA is TGTGCCAGCAGGGACACCGGGACAAGCTATGGCTACATCTTC. Its protein product is CASRDTGTSYGYIF.

Only a few counts were recorded for this clonotype. V and J are TRBV20-1 and TRBJ2-3; 8 nucleotides line up with TRBD2. The CDR3 is 16 residues long. Looked up from germline, CDR1 is DFQATT and CDR2 is SNEGSKA (reference sequence). The CDR3 spells CKAGGGRPSVADTQYF. DNA of the CDR3: TGCAAGGCCGGGGGGGGTCGGCCTAGTGTCGCAGATACGCAGTATTTT.

This rearrangement joins TRBV20-1 to TRBJ2-1, with 10 bases that match TRBD2. With 3 bases clipped from V and 2 bases from J, the junction kept 7 bases outside the gene matches. The CDR3 totals 16 residues. Germline CDR1 is DFQATT and CDR2 is SNEGSKA (reference sequence). CDR3 sequence reads: CSASASGRITYNEQFF. CDR3 DNA: TGCAGTGCTAGTGCTAGCGGGAGAATCACCTACAATGAGCAGTTCTTC.

This clonotype has only a few counts. One end of the junction is discordant with germline, which a read error may explain. V and J are TRBV6-6 and TRBJ2-7; D assignment may be TRBD1 or TRBD2 (5 bases each). This CDR3 has 11 residues. CDR1 and CDR2 from the germline V gene are MNHNY and SVGAGI (reference sequence). The CDR3 sequence is CATTGTYEQYF. Here the CDR3 DNA reads TGTGCCACCACGGGGACCTACGAACAGTACTTC.

This clonotype was seen a handful of times. The gene calls are TRBV20-1 and TRBJ2-3; 7 nucleotides line up with TRBD2. Germline V gives CDR1 DFQATT, CDR2 SNEGSKA (reference sequence). V dropped 0 bases and J dropped 2; count of bases not matched to a gene: 2. This CDR3 has 14 residues. For the CDR3, the DNA is TGCAGTGCTAGAGATCTAGCGGTCACAGATACGCAGTATTTT. It yields the protein CSARDLAVTDTQYF.

The chain uses TRBV4-3 and TRBJ2-7, with D possibly being TRBD1 or TRBD2 (5 bases each). Trimming stripped 5 bases from V and 0 bases from J, with 14 bases between. This CDR3 region has 15 residues. Germline assignment: CDR1 LGHNA and CDR2 YSLEER. The CDR3, as DNA: TGCGCCAGCAGCGAGGGTGGGGGAAGCTCCTACGAGCAGTACTTC. Translation: CASSEGGGSSYEQYF.

This clonotype was detected many times. The gene calls are TRBV5-1 and TRBJ2-3; D not certain. Germline lookup yields CDR1 SGHRS and CDR2 YFSETQ. This CDR3 has 15 residues. Trimming removed 3 bases at V and 2 bases at J, with 13 bases between. In nucleotides, the CDR3 is TGCGCCAGCAGCTCCGGGCGGCAGACCACAGATACGCAGTATTTT. Protein sequence: CASSSGRQTTDTQYF.

This clonotype was observed at least ten times. V and J are TRBV6-5 and TRBJ2-4, with D possibly matching TRBD1 (6 bases). Germline V lookup: CDR1 MNHEY, CDR2 SVGAGI. The CDR3 covers 15 residues. Trimming cost V 4 bases and J 3 bases, with 13 bases left between them. CDR3 protein: CASSSRTAHKNIQYF. CDR3 DNA sequence: TGTGCCAGCAGTTCCCGGACAGCTCACAAAAACATTCAGTACTTC.

DNA for the CDR3: TGCAGTGCCCCCGAGGGAAACATTCAGTACTTC. It translates to CSAPEGNIQYF. J is TRBJ2-4 and V is TRBV20-1; D might be TRBD2 (5 bases). CDR3 length: 11 amino acids. The V gene lost 6 bases and the J gene lost 6 bases, with 9 bases spanning the gap. Germline V gene sequence: CDR1 DFQATT, CDR2 SNEGSKA (reference sequence).

J is TRBJ2-3 and V is TRBV14; TRBD1 might be the D (5 bases). Trimming stripped 3 bases from V and 4 bases from J, with 23 bases between. Germline-derived CDR1 and CDR2 are SGHDN and FVKESK. The CDR3 is made up of 18 amino acids. CDR3 sequence: CASSQRRTIQELADTQYF. CDR3 nucleotides: TGTGCCAGCAGCCAGAGAAGGACAATCCAAGAGCTCGCAGATACGCAGTATTTT.

This rearrangement joins TRBV20-1 to TRBJ2-1; 7 positions agree with TRBD1. The CDR3 runs 15 residues. V was pared by 1 base and J by 4 bases, with 7 bases of the junction left unmatched. Germline CDR1 is DFQATT and CDR2 is SNEGSKA (reference sequence). This CDR3 reads CSARVPRQGYNEQFF. As DNA, the CDR3 is TGCAGTGCTAGAGTCCCGAGACAGGGATACAATGAGCAGTTCTTC.

This clonotype was seen many times. The rearrangement links TRBV5-1 to TRBJ2-6; no clear D. The CDR3 has 16 residues. The ends were cut back, 4 bases at V and 4 bases at J, with 15 bases in the middle. CDR1 is SGHRS, CDR2 YFSETQ, per germline. CDR3 protein: CASSTGAMEGANVLTF. The CDR3 DNA reads TGCGCCAGCAGCACTGGCGCGATGGAGGGGGCCAACGTCCTGACTTTC.

The chain's CDR3 is CASSSDRDLGYTF. CDR3 DNA sequence: TGTGCCAGCAGCAGCGACAGGGACCTCGGCTACACCTTC. The chain uses TRBV7-2 and TRBJ1-2; 7 positions agree with TRBD1. With 5 bases clipped from V and 8 bases from J, the junction kept 8 bases outside the gene matches. Germline V CDR1 and CDR2: SGHTA, FQGNSA. The CDR3 is 13 amino acids. Full variable domain (outside the CDR3, taken from reference TRBV7-2 and TRBJ1-2): GAGVSQSPSNKVTEKGKDVELRCDPISGHTALYWYRQSLGQGLEFLIYFQGNSAPDKSGLPSDRFSAERTGGSVSTLTIQRTQQEDSAVYLCASSSDRDLGYTFGSGTRLTVV.

About this clonotype: The final CDR3 position lacks the conserved phenylalanine or tryptophan, pointing to a likely read error. The V gene is TRBV12-3 or TRBV12-4, the J gene TRBJ2-4; the match to TRBD1 covers 10 bases. CDR3 length: 15 amino acids. The CDR3 DNA reads TGTACCAGCAGTCCGCCCGGGACAGGGGAGGACATTCAGTACCTC. Its translation is CTSSPPGTGEDIQYL.

This clonotype was recorded at least ten times. The rearrangement uses TRBV3-1 and TRBJ2-7; 8 nucleotides line up with TRBD1. Germline CDR1 and CDR2: LGHDT and YNNKEL (reference sequence). This CDR3 is built from 14 residues. J gave up 3 bases and V 6 bases, and 7 bases lay outside the gene matches. CDR3 coding DNA: TGTGCCAGCAGTGCTCGGACAGGGTACTACGAGCAGTACTTC. Translated, it gives CASSARTGYYEQYF.